This T cell receptor beta chain was recovered during a study of tumor-infiltrating lymphocytes in localized non-small cell lung cancer. Study context: Tumor tissue and non-adjacent uninvolved lung came from each patient. Overall study results and limits: Available tissue quantity limited TCR sequencing to a patient subset. Higher tumor T cell infiltration than in uninvolved lung was supported by TCRbeta sequencing. No link was found between tumor T-cell fraction and recurrence-free survival.

Generated by immunoSEQ multiplex PCR, the TCRdb table keeps only in-frame clones and is missing some. The table lists around 25,000 clones, 73% of them singletons. Of note for this clone: The antigen is not known.

Germline CDR1 and CDR2: SGHTA and FQGNSA. The CDR3 has 12 amino acids. V lost 3 bases to trimming and J lost 7 bases, with 7 bases between them. The sequence came from a human donor with non-small cell lung cancer. The sample was lung tumor tissue. The chain links TRBV7-2 to TRBJ1-5; D gene ambiguous. The CDR3 coding sequence is TGTGCCAGCAGCTTGGATTTCCAGCCCCAGCATTTT. As protein: CASSLDFQPQHF.